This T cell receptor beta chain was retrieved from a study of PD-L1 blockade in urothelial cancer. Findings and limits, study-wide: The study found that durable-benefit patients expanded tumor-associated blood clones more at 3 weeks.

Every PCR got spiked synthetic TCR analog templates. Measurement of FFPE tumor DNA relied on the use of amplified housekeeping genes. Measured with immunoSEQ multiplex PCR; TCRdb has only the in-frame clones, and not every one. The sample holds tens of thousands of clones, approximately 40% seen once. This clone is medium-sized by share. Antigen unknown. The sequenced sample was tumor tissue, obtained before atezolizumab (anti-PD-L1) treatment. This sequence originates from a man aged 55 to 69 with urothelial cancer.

This CDR3 reads CASRQGEWLYF. The CDR3 DNA follows: TGTGCCAGCAGACAAGGGGAATGGCTATATTTT. The chain is built from TRBV6-7 and TRBJ1-3; D possibly corresponds to TRBD1 (5 bases). TRBV6-7 is an ORF, with its function uncertain. Trimming removed 6 bases from V and 14 bases from J, with 14 bases in between. This CDR3 is 11 amino acids long.